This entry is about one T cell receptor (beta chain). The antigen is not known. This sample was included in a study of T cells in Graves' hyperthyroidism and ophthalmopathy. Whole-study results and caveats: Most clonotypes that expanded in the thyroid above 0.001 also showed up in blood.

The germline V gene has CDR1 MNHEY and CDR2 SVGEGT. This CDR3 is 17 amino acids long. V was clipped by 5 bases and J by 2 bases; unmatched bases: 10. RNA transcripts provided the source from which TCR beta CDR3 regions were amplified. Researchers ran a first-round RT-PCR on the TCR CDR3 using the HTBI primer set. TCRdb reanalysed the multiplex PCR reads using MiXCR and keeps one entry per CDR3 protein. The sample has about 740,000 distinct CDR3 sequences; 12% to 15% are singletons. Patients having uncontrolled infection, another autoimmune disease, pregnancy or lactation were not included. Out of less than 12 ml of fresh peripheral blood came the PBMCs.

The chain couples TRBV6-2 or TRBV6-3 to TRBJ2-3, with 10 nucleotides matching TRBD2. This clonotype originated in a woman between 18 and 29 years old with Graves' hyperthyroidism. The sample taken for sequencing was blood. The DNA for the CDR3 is TGTGCCAGCAGTCACCCCTTGGGACTAGCGTACACAGATACGCAGTATTTT. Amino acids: CASSHPLGLAYTDTQYF.